The 13 T cell receptor beta chains below were found in one sample sequenced in a study of spatial heterogeneity in lung cancer. Time point here: sample taken at primary tumor resection. Study-wide results and caveats: Tracking of tumor mutation counts was seen in expanded intratumoral alpha and beta TCR counts.

TCRdb independently ran MiXCR on the 5' RACE reads; one entry per CDR3 protein. The sample includes over 8,500 distinct CDR3 sequences, 14% of them seen just once. These receptors lack a known antigen. The sample consisted of lung tumor tissue, taken at surgery. These receptors were taken from a male donor with early-stage non-small cell lung cancer.

This clonotype was observed at least ten times. This beta chain turned up in a library designed for alpha chains; as an off-target read, its abundance says little. The chain uses TRBV7-9 and TRBJ2-7; no clear D. The V end was cut by 2 bases, the J end by 3 bases, with 5 bases between. The germline CDR1 and CDR2 sequences are SEHNR and FQNEAQ (reference sequence). The CDR3 covers 12 residues. The CDR3 nucleotides read TGTGCCAGCAGCTTATCCATCTACGAGCAGTACTTC. This sequence encodes CASSLSIYEQYF. Looking up the rest from reference TRBV7-9 and TRBJ2-7 gives the full variable domain: DTGVSQNPRHKITKRGQNVTFRCDPISEHNRLYWYRQTLGQGPEFLTYFQNEAQLEKSRLLSDRFSAERPKGSFSTLEIQRTEQGDSAMYLCASSLSIYEQYFGPGTRLTVT.

On this clonotype itself: The library was prepared for alpha chains; this beta chain is a stray read, so its frequency means little. The chain combines TRBV2 with TRBJ1-1, with a possible D match to TRBD1 (6 bases). Trimming pared 4 bases from V and 0 bases from J, leaving 9 bases between. CDR1 is SNHLY and CDR2 is FYNNEI in the germline V gene. This CDR3 is built from 14 residues. CDR3 amino acids: CASSGRTVNTEAFF. Here the CDR3 DNA reads TGTGCCAGCAGTGGAAGGACAGTGAACACTGAAGCTTTCTTT.

This clonotype was detected many times. This beta chain is a stray sequence in a library constructed for alpha chains; its clone size is not meaningful. The rearrangement uses TRBV6-5 and TRBJ1-5; D is unclear. The germline V gene has CDR1 MNHEY and CDR2 SVGAGI. Trimming left V 4 bases short and J 0 bases short, with 10 bases between. CDR3 length: 15 amino acids. The CDR3 here is CASSWGGGSNQPQHF. The CDR3 DNA is TGTGCCAGCAGTTGGGGAGGAGGTAGCAATCAGCCCCAGCATTTT.

This clonotype was seen at least ten times. This beta chain is an unintended read in a library built for alpha chains; its size means little. This chain uses TRBV5-1 with TRBJ2-1, with D unclear. This CDR3 has 13 amino acids. Germline CDR1 is SGHRS and CDR2 is YFSETQ. The V gene lost 1 base and the J gene lost 7 bases, with 9 bases spanning the gap. The CDR3 spells CASSLHSENEQFF. The CDR3 bases are TGCGCCAGCAGCTTGCACTCAGAAAATGAGCAGTTCTTC.

Comment on this clonotype: This beta chain is off target for a library built for alpha chains, so its abundance means little. The rearrangement uses TRBV6-2 or TRBV6-3 and TRBJ2-7, with 9 bases identical to TRBD2. Germline assignment: CDR1 MNHEY and CDR2 SVGEGT. The CDR3 covers 20 residues. The V gene end was trimmed by 0 bases and the J gene end by 2 bases; junction bases not matched to a gene: 17. CDR3 coding DNA: TGTGCCAGCAGTTACTCGAGTCTTCTTCTAGCGGGGACGGATACCTACGAGCAGTACTTC. Translating gives CASSYSSLLLAGTDTYEQYF.

This clonotype was detected ten times or more. This beta chain is an unintended read in a library built for alpha chains; its size means little. The chain couples TRBV12-3 or TRBV12-4 to TRBJ2-4, with D unclear. The CDR3 extends over 14 amino acids. V was trimmed by 7 bases and J by 0 bases, leaving 10 bases between them. The CDR3 is CASTVYLAKNIQYF. As DNA, the CDR3 is TGTGCCAGCACCGTTTATTTAGCCAAAAACATTCAGTACTTC.

Ten or more counts support this clonotype. With the library built for alpha chains, this beta chain is off target and its frequency is not meaningful. The V and J genes are TRBV18 and TRBJ2-3; 10 bases agree with TRBD2. The CDR3 consists of 16 residues. Per the germline V gene, CDR1 is KGHSH and CDR2 is LQKENI. The ends lost 3 bases at V and 1 base at J; junction bases unmatched: 4. The CDR3 nucleotides read TGTGCCAGCTCACCCACCGGGACTAGCGGCACAGATACGCAGTATTTT. It codes for CASSPTGTSGTDTQYF.

This clonotype has at least ten counts. This beta chain is an off-target read within a library intended for alpha chains, so its frequency means little. V usage is TRBV29-1 and J usage is TRBJ1-3; 7 bases fit TRBD1. This CDR3 is 15 amino acids long. V was clipped by 4 bases and J by 2 bases; unmatched bases: 8. Germline V gene data show CDR1 as SQVTM and CDR2 as ANQGSEA. CDR3 in amino acids: CSVAEGAITGNTIYF. The CDR3 DNA follows: TGCAGCGTTGCAGAGGGGGCGATTACTGGAAACACCATATATTTT.

This clonotype showed up many times. This beta chain lies outside the target of a library built for alpha chains; its clone size means little. DNA for the CDR3: TGTGCCAGCAGCCTTGAGACAGGGATGCATGAGCAGTTCTTC. It encodes CASSLETGMHEQFF. V usage is TRBV7-3 and J usage is TRBJ2-1; 7 nucleotides match TRBD1. The CDR3 length is 14 residues. In germline, CDR1 is SGHTA, CDR2 FQGTGA. With 5 bases clipped from V and 8 bases from J, the junction kept 9 bases outside the gene matches.

This clonotype has more than one count but fewer than ten. The library was prepared for alpha chains; this beta chain is a stray read, so its frequency means little. The chain links TRBV27 to TRBJ2-2; D unclear. Trimming cost V 3 bases and J 6 bases, with 5 bases left between them. This CDR3 contains 12 residues. Germline CDR1 is MNHEY and CDR2 is SMNVEV (reference sequence). The CDR3 reads CASSLGSGELFF. The CDR3 DNA follows: TGTGCCAGCAGTTTGGGGTCCGGGGAGCTGTTTTTT.

The sample holds many counts of this clonotype. This beta chain represents an off-target read in a library built for alpha chains; its size is of limited meaning. The rearrangement joins TRBV10-1 to TRBJ2-7; the D gene is possibly TRBD2 (6 bases). Germline CDR1 WNHNN, CDR2 SYGVQD (reference sequence). The CDR3 has 12 residues. The CDR3 coding sequence is TGCGTTCTACGGCGGAGGGACTACGAGCAGTACTTC. Translated, it gives CVLRRRDYEQYF.

By share, this clonotype counts as medium-sized. This beta chain turned up in a library designed for alpha chains; as an off-target read, its abundance says little. The chain is built from TRBV14 and TRBJ2-1; 13 nucleotides align to TRBD2. Germline trimming cut 0 bases from V and 8 bases from J; bases unmatched to any gene: 13. Germline loops: CDR1 SGHDN, CDR2 FVKESK. The CDR3 runs to 19 residues. The CDR3: CASSQEAHGLAGVIDEQFF. The CDR3 nucleotides are TGTGCCAGCAGCCAAGAGGCCCATGGACTAGCGGGAGTAATAGATGAGCAGTTCTTC.

Concerning this clonotype itself: This beta chain is an off-target read within a library intended for alpha chains, so its frequency means little. This CDR3 reads CASSAGTSLNEQFF. CDR3 DNA: TGCGCCAGCAGTGCCGGGACTAGCCTCAATGAGCAGTTCTTC. The chain combines TRBV10-2 with TRBJ2-1; TRBD2 matches 9 bases. CDR1 and CDR2 from the germline V gene are WSHSY and SAAADI. J lost 6 bases, V lost 4 bases, and 4 bases had no gene match. The CDR3 runs to 14 residues.